This T cell receptor beta chain was identified in a study of blood T cell repertoires in COVID-19. Study information: Sites across the United States, Italy and Spain contributed samples from acute and convalescent COVID-19. Sources were T cells, B-cell-depleted T cells, or PBMCs; the material itself was cDNA or gDNA.

Assay used: immunoSEQ multiplex PCR; TCRdb lists only in-frame clones, some missing. This table holds approximately 440,000 clones, roughly nine tenths found once. After removal of 1 base from V and 8 bases from J, the junction contained 3 bases not matched to a gene. The CDR3 has 13 amino acids. The germline gives CDR1 SGDLS, CDR2 YYNGEE. Participants, about 18 to 89 years old, spanned 25 or so US areas. Recovered status applied to Cohort 3 donors who had two consecutive negative PCRs. It also applied to those with clearance or with symptom resolution. The sample comprised PBMCs or T cells enriched from blood (not recorded which). The receptor was derived from a woman aged 18 to 35 who had recovered from COVID-19. V and J are TRBV9 and TRBJ2-4, with 7 bases aligning to TRBD1. The CDR3 loop is CASSVNTGDIQYF. DNA for the CDR3: TGTGCCAGCAGCGTAAACACAGGGGACATTCAGTACTTC.